Below are 13 T cell receptor beta chains sequenced from a single sample in a study of blood T cell repertoires in COVID-19 (dated by TCRdb to between 2020 and 2021). Libraries were made using the immunoSEQ multiplex PCR assay. This immuneACCESS table, as held by TCRdb, lists in-frame sequences with V and J called but not all clones. Of the missing ones, under half trace to an unresolved V gene in checked studies; the others have no known cause. The sample table lists 210,000 or so clones, more than 75% of them with a count of one. Around 4.7% of the sample goes to the ten largest clones. The sample consisted of PBMCs or T cells enriched from blood (not recorded which). These receptors came from a man younger than 45 with acute COVID-19.

The table lists this clone with a count of one. The chain couples TRBV5-4 to TRBJ1-1, with D perhaps matching TRBD1 (6 bases). The CDR3 spans 13 residues. V was trimmed by 0 bases and J by 6 bases, leaving 9 bases between them. Germline V gene lookup returns CDR1 SGHNT and CDR2 YYREEE (reference sequence). DNA for the CDR3: TGTGCCAGCAGCTTGGACAGGGTCGCTGAAGCTTTCTTT. Its protein is CASSLDRVAEAFF.

This chain uses TRBV3-1 (or the pseudogene TRBV3-2) with TRBJ2-7, with TRBD2 matching over 8 bases. Germline V CDR1 and CDR2: LGHDT, YNNKEL (reference sequence). J gave up 2 bases and V 4 bases, and 4 bases lay outside the gene matches. The CDR3 spans 14 residues. In DNA form, the CDR3 reads TGTGCCAGCAGCCGAGCGGGGGAGACCTACGAGCAGTACTTC. This codes for CASSRAGETYEQYF.

The chain uses TRBV12-3 or TRBV12-4 and TRBJ1-1; TRBD1 aligns across 10 bases. Trimming at V came to 5 bases and at J to 12 bases, leaving 6 bases not matched to a gene. The CDR3 contains 12 residues. The CDR3 bases are TGTGCCAGCAGTGAGACAGGGGGCCCGACTTTCTTT. Translation gives CASSETGGPTFF.

The CDR3 loop is CASSTEGTSGTQYF. CDR3 DNA: TGTGCCAGCAGTACGGAGGGGACCTCGGGGACCCAGTACTTC. The V gene is TRBV6-5, the J gene TRBJ2-5; possible D gene TRBD2, 6 bases. The CDR3 contains 14 residues. V lost 5 bases and J 7 bases, leaving 17 bases between the germline ends. CDR1 is MNHEY, CDR2 SVGAGI, per germline.

This rearrangement joins TRBV6-5 to TRBJ1-3, with 10 bases fitting TRBD1. Germline V gene data show CDR1 as MNHEY and CDR2 as SVGAGI. The junction had 6 bases not matched to a gene; V was cut back by 9 bases and J by 4 bases. The length of the CDR3 is 14 residues. DNA for the CDR3: TGTGCCAGTACGGGACAGGGGTTGGGAAACACCATATATTTT. It specifies CASTGQGLGNTIYF.

This sequence joins TRBV3-1 (or the pseudogene TRBV3-2) and TRBJ2-5; D perhaps matches TRBD1 (6 bases). Germline values: CDR1 LGHDT, CDR2 YNNKEL (reference sequence). CDR3 length: 15 amino acids. Trimming removed 0 bases from V and 3 bases from J, with 11 bases in between. The CDR3 DNA follows: TGTGCCAGCAGCCAAGATCCCCCAGGGGAAGAGACCCAGTACTTC. It yields the protein CASSQDPPGEETQYF.

This clone showed up just once. V is TRBV9 and J is TRBJ2-1; 8 bases align to TRBD2. In germline, CDR1 is SGDLS, CDR2 YYNGEE. This CDR3 is 15 amino acids long. After removal of 3 bases from V and 3 bases from J, the junction contained 5 bases not matched to a gene. The CDR3 region is CASSGGGGNYNEQFF. DNA for the CDR3: TGTGCCAGCAGCGGTGGCGGGGGGAACTACAATGAGCAGTTCTTC.

The chain couples TRBV29-1 to TRBJ1-1, with D tentatively TRBD1 (6 bases). This CDR3 has 14 amino acids. Per the germline V gene, CDR1 is SQVTM and CDR2 is ANQGSEA. The V end was cut by 3 bases, the J end by 1 base, with 12 bases between. This CDR3 is CSVDGDTENTEAFF. The DNA for the CDR3 is TGCAGCGTTGATGGGGACACCGAGAACACTGAAGCTTTCTTT.

V and J are TRBV9 and TRBJ1-1, with D perhaps TRBD1 (6 bases). Trimming took 3 bases from V and 1 from J, leaving 7 bases between them. CDR1 is SGDLS, CDR2 YYNGEE, per germline. The CDR3 is 13 residues long. CDR3 DNA: TGTGCCAGCAGCGCGACAGGGAACACTGAAGCTTTCTTT. Its protein is CASSATGNTEAFF.

This clone was picked up a small number of times. The chain combines TRBV6-5 with TRBJ1-1; D is undetermined. Trimming removed 2 bases at V and 4 bases at J, with 11 bases between. Per germline, CDR1 MNHEY and CDR2 SVGAGI. This CDR3 comprises 14 residues. The CDR3 reads CASSYGRGFTEAFF. The DNA of the CDR3 is TGTGCCAGCAGTTACGGCCGTGGTTTCACTGAAGCTTTCTTT.

The CDR3 bases are TGTGCCAGCAGCGCGACAGGAGTCACCGGGGAGCTGTTTTTT. As protein: CASSATGVTGELFF. The V and J genes are TRBV9 and TRBJ2-2; D is perhaps TRBD1 (6 bases). Germline assignment: CDR1 SGDLS and CDR2 YYNGEE. The CDR3 has 14 amino acids. V lost 3 bases, J lost 4 bases, and 10 bases lay in between. Drawing the rest from reference TRBV9 and TRBJ2-2, the complete variable domain is DSGVTQTPKHLITATGQRVTLRCSPRSGDLSVYWYQQSLDQGLQFLIQYYNGEERAKGNILERFSAQQFPDLHSELNLSSLELGDSALYFCASSATGVTGELFFGEGSRLTVL.

This sequence joins TRBV4-1 and TRBJ2-5; TRBD1 agrees at 9 bases. V lost 0 bases to trimming and J lost 2 bases; unmatched junction nucleotides: 1. Germline V lookup: CDR1 MGHRA, CDR2 YSYEKL. The CDR3 runs to 15 residues. The CDR3 nucleotides are TGCGCCAGCAGCCAAGACGGGACAGGGCAAGAGACCCAGTACTTC. It is translated as CASSQDGTGQETQYF.

This clone was found a few times. This chain joins TRBV2 and TRBJ1-3, with D maybe TRBD1 (5 bases). In germline, CDR1 is SNHLY, CDR2 FYNNEI. The CDR3 has 13 residues. The V gene lost 7 bases and the J gene lost 0 bases, with 7 bases spanning the gap. The CDR3 region is CASTGGSGNTIYF. The CDR3 DNA is TGTGCCAGCACGGGGGGCTCTGGAAACACCATATATTTT. Combining the CDR3 with reference TRBV2 and TRBJ1-3 gives the whole variable domain EPEVTQTPSHQVTQMGQEVILRCVPISNHLYFYWYRQILGQKVEFLVSFYNNEISEKSEIFDDQFSVERPDGSNFTLKIRSTKLEDSAMYFCASTGGSGNTIYFGEGSWLTVV.